This T cell receptor beta chain was identified during a study of T cells in Graves' hyperthyroidism and ophthalmopathy. Study findings and constraints: Most clonotypes that expanded in the thyroid above 0.001 also showed up in blood.

The CDR3 is 16 amino acids. Trimming took 5 bases from V and 1 from J, leaving 15 bases between them. Per germline, CDR1 SGHAT and CDR2 FQDESV (reference sequence). Notes on this clonotype: As yet, its antigen is unknown.

TCR beta CDR3 region amplification was performed from RNA transcripts. The HTBI primer set served for first-round RT-PCR of the TCR CDR3. TCRdb re-called the multiplex PCR reads with MiXCR, one entry per CDR3 protein. The sample has fewer than 400,000 distinct CDR3 sequences; over 12% are singletons. The clonotype comes from a man over 45 with Graves' ophthalmopathy. The specimen was blood. V gene TRBV11-1 combines with J gene TRBJ1-3, with D uncertain. This CDR3 reads CASSGSGWDSGNTIYF. The CDR3 DNA reads as TGTGCCAGCAGCGGAAGTGGTTGGGATTCTGGAAACACCATATATTTT.